This TCR beta chain originates from a study of cytomegalovirus exposure and HLA in healthy donors (dated by TCRdb to 2016 to 2017). Study-level background: An earlier analysis of approximately 600 of the donors reported more than 250 Gb of sequence data and 100 million to 140 million unique TCR beta sequences from 150 million to 200 million T cells. About 310 gigabases of sequencing data and around 87 million unique TCR sequences were included in an early release covering about 620 HLA-typed donors. Of the roughly 400 genotyped donors, 65% to 90% fell in the genetic ancestry cluster associated with self-reported Caucasian donors. The study was designed to test whether signatures of past pathogen exposure could be identified by cataloging public T cell receptors. Using immunosequencing, the study profiled T cell repertoires from roughly 650 subjects and related those repertoires to cytomegalovirus serostatus. In addition to the first cohort of 650 to 750 subjects, a separate validation cohort of 100 to 150 different subjects was used. The study combined high-throughput TCR immunosequencing, statistical association of individual TCRs with disease status, and machine learning to predict cytomegalovirus infection status. A later analysis re-examined previously published TCR beta repertoires from just over 650 donors and added high-resolution HLA genotyping to investigate patterns of TCR occurrence. In the later analysis, no new phenotypic data were used to find candidate immune exposures; instead, reliance was placed on TCR beta sequences and their occurrence across donors. An earlier analysis of several hundred of the donors applied high-throughput TCR beta sequencing to assess whether each TCR beta V gene segment acted as functional or pseudogenic. Donor age, sex, ethnicity and CMV serostatus were compiled alongside the repertoire data. A later genetic analysis took genome-wide SNP genotypes for about three fifths of the roughly 700 donors and used that subset as a discovery cohort. All discovery cohort repertoires had been generated using a single sequencing platform. Both class I and class II loci were covered by HLA typing, at four-digit resolution. The number of donors typed differed by locus, with about 629-640 for A, B, C, DRB1 and DQB1, around 500 for DQA1, approximately 580 for DPA1, and some 450 for DPB1. Roughly 5 DR-DQ haplotypes were handled as single units for association and clustering because linkage in the cohort was strong. Among a few hundred genotyped donors of the cohort, an average of around 240,000 unique TCR beta nucleotide sequences were sequenced per donor, roughly a sixth of them non-productive.

Receptors were amplified or captured by the immunoSEQ multiplex PCR assay. For the multiplex PCR, a mixture combining 60 forward primers for TCR Vbeta segments and 13 reverse primers for TCR Jbeta segments was used. The CDR3 region of rearranged TCR beta genes was amplified from genomic DNA by a multiplex PCR assay. On the Illumina HiSeq System, the amplified TCR beta libraries were sequenced as 87-base-pair reads. In the original analysis: In a later analysis, approximately 74 million unique TCR beta chains were counted across the roughly 670 repertoires, and approximately 11 million of these chains were shared by at least two donors. To remove PCR and sequencing errors, raw reads were error-corrected and collapsed into unique sequences using a nearest-neighbor algorithm that merged closely related sequences. V, D and J gene segments were assigned by aligning CDR3 sequences to IMGT reference sequences. Each retained sequence needed at least a six-nucleotide match to both a V gene segment and a J gene segment. A rearrangement counted as productive if the CDR3 had no stop codons and remained in frame with V and J, and every other rearrangement counted as non-productive. CDR3 was defined according to IMGT convention as the region running from the second conserved V-encoded cysteine to the conserved J-encoded phenylalanine. The earlier analysis of about 590 of the donors excluded sequences that lacked an unambiguous match to a single V gene segment. An earlier analysis of a few hundred of the donors called V segments functional above 56.7% productive rearrangements and segregating when the between-donor standard deviation exceeded 5%. A statistical classification framework was built for diagnosing cytomegalovirus status from the catalog of TCR beta chain sequences. In a later analysis, TCR nucleotide sequences were compared against IMGT/GENE-DB human TR gene sequences so that V and J genes could be assigned. The TCRdist pipeline was used in a later analysis to assign CDR3 sequences and most-parsimonious VDJ recombination scenarios. In a later analysis, each TCR beta chain was defined by its CDR3 amino acid sequence together with its V-gene family, and reads without a unique V-gene family were excluded. To address suspected cross-contamination and a sequencing artifact, a later analysis removed approximately 600 highly shared, low-generation-probability nucleotide sequences. In a later analysis, a clonal expansion index for each public chain was calculated from normalized within-repertoire ranks of inferred template counts. A later analysis computed generation probabilities with a VDJ recombination model fitted to out-of-frame rearrangements, and checked the results against IGoR. In a later analysis, hypergeometric tests were used to score TCR-TCR, TCR-HLA and TCR-CMV co-occurrence, with a repertoire-size bias correction applied to TCR pairs. A later analysis estimated false discovery rates by permuting HLA or CMV assignments 20 times. In a later analysis, co-occurring TCRs were grouped using DBSCAN, with TCRdist sequence similarity added in when clustering inside HLA-allele-positive subsets. Repertoires with fewer than 30,000 or more than 120,000 public chains, plus five repertoires with anomalous nucleotide sharing, were excluded from co-occurrence clustering. Imported from immuneACCESS, the table was reduced by TCRdb to in-frame sequences with V and J called. These copies leave out some clones; in studies compared against another copy, an unresolved V gene accounts for under half, and the cause of the remainder is not known. The D gene and trimming were derived from the DNA, and the V and J assignments and clone size from that table. This sample has around 190,000 clones in its table, and around 81% of those were observed once. The ten largest clones capture 5.7% of the sample.

The full study reports these points: Assigning TCR associations to individual alleles was difficult when HLA alleles, especially DR and DQ, strongly co-occurred. Because HLA typing was unavailable for some donors at each locus, only the typed subset was used in association tests. A later analysis found that TCR association rates varied across HLA loci, with DRB1 alleles showing the most associated TCRs and HLA-C alleles the fewest. In both the original and validation cohorts, the classifier was reported to diagnose cytomegalovirus status with high specificity and sensitivity. CMV serostatus was the only immune exposure information available for the cohort. Compared with the 666-donor mean, donors in an Asian-associated ancestry cluster had fewer N-insertions in productive TCRs, according to a later genetic analysis. In vitro tests confirmed that three of the cytomegalovirus-associated TCR beta chains recognize cytomegalovirus antigens. According to a later analysis, parvovirus B19, influenza, CMV and Epstein-Barr virus appeared linked to several top co-occurrence clusters. It was suggested by the authors that the approach could potentially be generalized to other disease states and immunological phenotypes. In an earlier analysis of roughly 500 of the donors, most TCR beta V segments appeared in productive rearrangements about 87% or about 30% of the time, broadly matching IMGT annotations. A group of highly shared sequence variants was considered likely to be a technical artifact of the sequencing pipeline. Sequencing depth was assumed to be roughly uniform across donors in the presence/absence analyses, though that assumption may not hold. The 87-base-pair reads could not distinguish some IMGT-functional V segments, including TRBV6-2 and TRBV6-3, so those segments were excluded. V-gene and J-gene trimming of TCR beta chains was associated with a missense DCLRE1C variant in a later genetic analysis, and the association was replicated in an independent cohort. This cohort had only TCR beta chains sequenced, and the lack of alpha or paired-chain data limited which features could be detected. The study listed approximately 150 TCR beta chains as associated with cytomegalovirus. According to a later analysis, most CMV-associated TCR beta chains appeared to be HLA-restricted, and the HLA associations seemed to be driven largely by CMV exposure. Across donors, most TCR sequences were observed very rarely, whereas some public TCRs were present in many individuals. A further reported finding was that TCR beta sequences accurately predicted the HLA-A and HLA-B alleles for most subjects in the first cohort. Linkage disequilibrium might explain the correlated functional status among segregating V segments, but an unknown experimental factor could not be excluded. Over 15 rarely observed V segments, including chromosome 9 orphons, were excluded from the earlier analysis of several hundred of the donors because counts were too low. A later analysis associated about 18,000 TCR beta sequences with specific HLA alleles at a false discovery rate of 0.05. Compared with equally common non-associated chains, HLA-associated TCR beta chains in a later analysis were more clonally expanded and had lower generation probabilities.

From a lookup of the germline V gene, CDR1 and CDR2 are MNHNS and SASEGT. There are 13 amino acids in the CDR3, from cysteine to phenylalanine inclusive. Left in the record is the CDR3 DNA by itself, 39 bases read in frame from the first base. V is shortened by 6 bases, J by 6 bases, and the region joining them spans 12 bases. The cohort consisted of approximately 690 healthy bone marrow donors. All cohort members were sampled while nominally healthy, although unrecorded immune exposures were likely present. The donor was CMV seronegative and was included in the group of 352 seronegative cohort members. A peripheral blood sample was collected from each donor, and TCR beta sequencing was performed on peripheral blood mononuclear cells. Genomic DNA was extracted from the blood cell samples with the Qiagen DNeasy Blood Extraction Kit. A note on this clone: It has no known antigen specificity. Per-base qualities were not stored, and no clone one base away is much larger.

The receptor was derived from a man between 35 and 55 years old in good health and CMV-seronegative. The chain couples TRBV6-1 to TRBJ1-5; no D gene call is confident. Source material: PBMCs. CDR3 sequence: CASRRDRVQPQHF. The bases read TGTGCCAGCAGGAGGGATAGGGTTCAGCCCCAGCATTTT.